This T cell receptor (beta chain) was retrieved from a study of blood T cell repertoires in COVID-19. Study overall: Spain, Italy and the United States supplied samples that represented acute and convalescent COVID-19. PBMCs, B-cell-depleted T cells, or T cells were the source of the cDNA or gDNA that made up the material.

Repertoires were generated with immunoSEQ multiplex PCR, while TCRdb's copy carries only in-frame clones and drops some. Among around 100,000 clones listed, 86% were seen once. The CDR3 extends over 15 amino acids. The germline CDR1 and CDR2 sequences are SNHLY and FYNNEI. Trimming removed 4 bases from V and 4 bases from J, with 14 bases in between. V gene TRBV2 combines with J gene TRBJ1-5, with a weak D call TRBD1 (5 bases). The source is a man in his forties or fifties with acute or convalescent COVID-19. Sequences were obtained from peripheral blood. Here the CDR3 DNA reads TGTGCCAGCAGTGCCTTTGCGGGGGGGAATCAGCCCCAGCATTTT. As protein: CASSAFAGGNQPQHF.